The clone carrying this TCR beta chain appeared a single time. As yet, its antigen is unknown. Tagging with unique molecular identifiers was a feature of the TCR beta cDNA libraries. Each CDR3 protein gets one entry after TCRdb re-called the PCR reads with MiXCR. The sample holds about 810,000 distinct CDR3 sequences, roughly 58% seen once. The data belong to a study of post-analysis software for immune sequencing data. Study results and limitations: The normalized Chao1 diversity of multiple sclerosis patients was significantly lower than that of controls. Roughly 5 TRBV segments, TRBV5-6, TRBV5-1 and TRBV20-1 among them, were found more frequent in patients than controls.

The CDR3 loop spans 14 amino acids. V dropped 0 bases and J dropped 4 bases, with 7 bases sitting between them. Germline loops: CDR1 SGHRS, CDR2 YFSETQ. The chain carries TRBV5-1 and TRBJ2-2; D possibly corresponds to TRBD2 (5 bases). The sequencing sample was made of blood. This sequence was found in a girl aged 10 to 17 with multiple sclerosis. DNA of the CDR3: TGCGCCAGCAGCTTGGACGGACTCACCGGGGAGCTGTTTTTT. Protein sequence: CASSLDGLTGELFF.